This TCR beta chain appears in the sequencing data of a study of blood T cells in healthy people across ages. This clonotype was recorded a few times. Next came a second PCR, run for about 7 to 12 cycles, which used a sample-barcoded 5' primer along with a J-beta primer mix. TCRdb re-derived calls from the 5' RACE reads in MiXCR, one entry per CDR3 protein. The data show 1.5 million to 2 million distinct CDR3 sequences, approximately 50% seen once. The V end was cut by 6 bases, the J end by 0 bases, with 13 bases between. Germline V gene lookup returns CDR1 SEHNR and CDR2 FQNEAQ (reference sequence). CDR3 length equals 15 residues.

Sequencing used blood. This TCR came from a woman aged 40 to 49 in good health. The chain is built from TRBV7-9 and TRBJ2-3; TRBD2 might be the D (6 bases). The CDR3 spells CASSEGGTSTDTQYF. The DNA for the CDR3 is TGTGCCAGCAGTGAAGGCGGGACGAGCACAGATACGCAGTATTTT.